The source of this T cell receptor (beta chain) is a study of long-term antiretroviral therapy in people with HIV (dated 2022 in TCRdb). About the full investigation: Collection of the earliest samples took place about a decade ahead of the 2015 WHO recommendation for immediate ART, at a time when ART was typically delayed until CD4 counts fell. Whether ART initiation and durable HIV suppression were associated with changes in peripheral blood TRB repertoire composition and diversity was tested in a retrospective serial study. The cohort contributed about 180 cryopreserved PBMC samples from about 30 adults with confirmed HIV infection, collected serially over a mean of approximately six years (range 1-12). Of the roughly 27 participants with HIV, about twelve were female. No cross-contamination during QIAcube processing was seen in test extractions of a monoclonal T-cell line run alongside roughly 35 polyclonal samples. On the study overall, not on this receptor specifically: Compared with controls, HIV repertoires had narrower CDR3 length ranges, and the network structure pointed to an antigen-experienced repertoire that shifted only slightly toward naive after ART. The samples span the years 2004 to 2017, and the ART regimens used may be less effective than current regimens. Starting ART was linked to a significant rise in TRB diversity, yet even with long-term ART the diversity remained significantly lower than in transplant donor controls. At every time point, the repertoire was dominated by expanded TRB clones first identified before ART initiation, although this dominance fluctuated and, in many PLHIV, declined after ART. Because pre-ART samples had limited cell numbers, unsorted PBMC were profiled rather than sorted CD4+ and CD8+ T cells. Limited PBMC availability meant only the TCR beta chain was sequenced, without alpha chain pairing. No data were available on ART adherence, viral resistance or therapy changes, limiting inferences about post-ART repertoire changes.

About this clone: No cognate antigen has been identified for it. Nothing much larger sits one base from this clone, and base qualities are not available.

To be included, a participant needed at least one PBMC sample from before ART initiation plus at least two post-ART samples. All participants with HIV were treated in the United States of America. Before DNA extraction, cryopreserved samples of about 0.95-10 million PBMC were thawed and then washed. At the time of the earliest PBMC sample, participants with HIV were aged between about 23 and 54 years. PBMC samples from each participant spanned 1-4 timepoints before ART initiation and 2-8 timepoints after ART initiation, with a median of 7 samples. For every participant, serial HIV viral load, CD4+ T-cell count, ART history and demographic data were obtained. Using a Qiagen kit on a QIAcube, genomic DNA was extracted from unsorted PBMC, with samples processed in batches of 12. Trimming takes 4 bases from V and 3 bases from J, and the germline ends sit 19 bases apart. As encoded in the germline V gene (reference sequence), CDR1 is SGHNT while CDR2 is YYREEE. The CDR3 has 16 amino acids, counting the end cysteine and phenylalanine. Left in the record is the CDR3 DNA by itself, 48 bases read in frame from the first base.

The immunoSEQ hsTCRB v3.0 assay was used at survey level resolution for TRB variable region sequencing. The targeted TRB sequencing depth was roughly 40,000-55,000 T-cell genomes per sample. TRB libraries were pooled and sequenced on an Illumina MiSeq using a v3 150-cycle kit. Under the source paper's analysis protocol: Analysis of repertoires was carried out in R inside a reproducible Nextflow workflow spanning QC, data transformation and analysis. LymphoSeq2, an R package for exploring AIRR-Seq data, was used to implement the custom analyses. Several samples that produced fewer than 5000 total TRB sequences were removed, so some 190 HIV repertoires were analyzed. Among the roughly 200 retained HIV repertoires, about 59 were collected before ART initiation and over 120 were collected after ART initiation. Repertoires were downsampled to 5000 TRB nucleotide sequences, and summary statistics were averaged over 100 downsampling iterations. The analysis kept only TRB sequences whose CDR3 regions were at least seven amino acids long. A Shannon entropy-derived clonality score and the Gini coefficient were used to measure diversity. Repertoire networks linked the top 5000 CDR3 amino acid sequences whenever two sequences differed by an edit distance of one. Antigen specificity groups and MHC restriction were predicted for TRB CDR3 amino acid sequences with GLIPH2. To flag known associations with CMV, EBV, HIV or tissue antigens, CDR3 amino acid sequences were compared against VDJdb and McPAS-TCR. Pre-ART, post-ART and control groups were compared with Wilcoxon signed-rank tests and Holm-Bonferroni correction. The table comes from immuneACCESS by way of TCRdb, which keeps in-frame sequences with V and J called. Part of the clones is missing from these tables; in studies checked, under half for an unresolved V gene and the rest for unknown reasons. V and J calls and clone size are as listed in that table; D and trimming were resolved from the DNA. The sample table lists over 30,000 clones, around 79% of them with a count of one. The ten top clones hold under 7.5% of the sample.

The V and J segments used are TRBV5-4 and TRBJ2-5, and perhaps TRBD2 as D gene, on 5 matching bases. The origin of this receptor is a young man with HIV. The material sequenced was unsorted PBMCs, taken 0.6 years after starting antiretroviral therapy. The nucleotide sequence reads as follows: TGTGCCAGCAGCCCCGGGTCAAAGACTACAAAAGAGACCCAGTACTTC. This codes for CASSPGSKTTKETQYF.